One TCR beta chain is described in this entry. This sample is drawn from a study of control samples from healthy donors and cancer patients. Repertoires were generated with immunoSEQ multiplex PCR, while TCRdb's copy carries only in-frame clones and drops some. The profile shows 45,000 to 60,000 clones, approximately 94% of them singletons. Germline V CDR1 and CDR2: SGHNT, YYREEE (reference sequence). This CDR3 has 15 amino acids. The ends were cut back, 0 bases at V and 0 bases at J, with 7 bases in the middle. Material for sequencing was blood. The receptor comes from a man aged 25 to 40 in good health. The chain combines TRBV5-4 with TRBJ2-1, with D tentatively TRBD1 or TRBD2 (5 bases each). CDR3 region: CASSLGGSSYNEQFF. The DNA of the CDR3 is TGTGCCAGCAGCTTGGGGGGGAGCTCCTACAATGAGCAGTTCTTC.